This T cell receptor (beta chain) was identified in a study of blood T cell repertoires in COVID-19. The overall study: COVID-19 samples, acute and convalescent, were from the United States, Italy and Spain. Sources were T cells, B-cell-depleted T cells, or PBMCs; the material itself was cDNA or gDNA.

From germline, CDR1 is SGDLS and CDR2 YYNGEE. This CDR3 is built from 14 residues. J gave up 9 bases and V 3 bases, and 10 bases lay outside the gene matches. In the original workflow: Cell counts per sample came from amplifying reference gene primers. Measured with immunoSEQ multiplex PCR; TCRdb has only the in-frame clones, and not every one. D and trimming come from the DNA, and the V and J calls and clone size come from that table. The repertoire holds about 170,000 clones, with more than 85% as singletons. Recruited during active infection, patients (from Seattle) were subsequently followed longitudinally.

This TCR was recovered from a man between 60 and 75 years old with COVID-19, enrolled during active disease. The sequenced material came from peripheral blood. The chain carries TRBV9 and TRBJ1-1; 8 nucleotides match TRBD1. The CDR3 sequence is CASSAGQGGVQAFF. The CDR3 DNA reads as TGTGCCAGCAGCGCCGGACAGGGAGGTGTGCAAGCTTTCTTT.